Listed here are 27 T cell receptor beta chains from one sample, sequenced in a study of shared clonotypes between healthy human individuals. Assay: immunoSEQ multiplex PCR; the TCRdb copy retains only in-frame clones and omits some. The sample yields hundreds of thousands of clones, 95% to 97% seen once. Naive CD8 cells lacked CD45RO and underwent positive selection for CCR7, leaving out terminally differentiated effector memory CD45RA+ cells. The sample was naive CD8+ T cells sorted from blood. These receptors came from a woman aged 25 to 39 in good health.

The chain is built from TRBV19 and TRBJ1-5; TRBD1 matches 9 bases. From germline, CDR1 is LNHDA and CDR2 SQIVND (reference sequence). The CDR3 contains 19 residues. Trimming cost V 3 bases and J 10 bases; bases outside gene matches: 22. CDR3 nucleotide sequence: TGTGCCAGTAGTATTATCCCCTGGGACAGGGAAAGGGGGCCGGAACCCCAGCATTTT. It translates to CASSIIPWDRERGPEPQHF.

About this clone: The junction departs from germline at one end; a sequencing error may be responsible. The gene calls are TRBV27 and TRBJ2-7, with D unclear. The CDR3 runs to 13 residues. The germline V gene encodes CDR1 MNHEY and CDR2 SMNVEV (reference sequence). The CDR3 sequence: CASSLQLDREQYF. The CDR3 DNA sequence: TGTGCCAGCAGTTTACAGCTAGATCGCGAGCAGTATTTC.

V is TRBV27 and J is TRBJ2-6, with TRBD2 matching over 7 bases. Germline trimming cut 6 bases from V and 0 bases from J; bases unmatched to any gene: 8. The CDR3 is 17 residues long. Germline-derived CDR1 and CDR2 are MNHEY and SMNVEV (reference sequence). CDR3 protein: CASRWGGGLSGANVLTF. Written as DNA, the CDR3 is TGTGCCAGCAGATGGGGGGGAGGCCTCTCTGGGGCCAACGTCCTGACTTTC.

V usage is TRBV6-1 and J usage is TRBJ2-1; D unresolved. Deletions cut 6 bases from V and 10 bases from J, with 10 bases between. The CDR3 sequence is 11 residues long. The germline gives CDR1 MNHNS, CDR2 SASEGT. In nucleotides, the CDR3 is TGTGCCAGCAGATCAAGTGGAGAGCAGTTCTTC. Translation: CASRSSGEQFF.

The chain couples TRBV10-2 to TRBJ1-2, with 7 nucleotides matching TRBD1. This CDR3 contains 14 residues. The J segment lost 6 bases and the V segment lost 3 bases, leaving 7 bases of the junction unmatched. CDR1 WSHSY and CDR2 SAAADI come from the germline V gene. For the CDR3, the DNA is TGCGCCAGCAGTGATCAGGGGGGGATCGATGGCTACACCTTC. Translated, it gives CASSDQGGIDGYTF.

This clone appeared once. Additional DNA sequences in this sample encode the identical CDR3. The chain couples TRBV7-9 to TRBJ1-2; D is possibly TRBD1 (6 bases). The germline V gene has CDR1 SEHNR and CDR2 FQNEAQ (reference sequence). V was trimmed by 4 bases and J by 8 bases, leaving 17 bases between them. This CDR3 is built from 14 residues. This CDR3 reads CASSSTGAFRGYTF. CDR3 DNA sequence: TGTGCCAGCAGCTCGACGGGGGCTTTCCGAGGCTACACCTTC.

The V and J genes are TRBV5-1 and TRBJ1-2, with 9 bases that match TRBD1. The CDR3 is 17 amino acids. Germline loops: CDR1 SGHRS, CDR2 YFSETQ. V was pared by 1 base and J by 4 bases, with 11 bases of the junction left unmatched. The CDR3 DNA is TGCGCCAGCAGCTTGCGCACCGGGACAGGGATCAGCTATGGCTACACCTTC. It encodes CASSLRTGTGISYGYTF.

Worth noting for this clone: The same CDR3 is also encoded by other DNA sequences in this sample. The chain uses TRBV5-4 and TRBJ2-7; no reliable D call. CDR1 is SGHNT and CDR2 is YYREEE in the germline V gene (reference sequence). Trimming removed 5 bases from V and 5 bases from J, with 8 bases in between. The CDR3 is made up of 11 amino acids. The CDR3 loop is CASSSIHEQYF. CDR3 nucleotide sequence: TGTGCCAGCAGTTCCATTCACGAGCAGTACTTC.

The CDR3 here is CASSLARGRNQPQHF. The CDR3 DNA follows: TGTGCCAGCAGCTTAGCGCGCGGCAGAAATCAGCCCCAGCATTTT. This chain connects TRBV7-8 to TRBJ1-5; D is ambiguous. CDR3 length equals 15 residues. In germline, CDR1 is SGHVS, CDR2 FQNEAQ. V lost 0 bases, J lost 4 bases, and 10 bases lay in between.

This sequence joins TRBV9 and TRBJ2-5; D is uncertain. Looked up from germline, CDR1 is SGDLS and CDR2 is YYNGEE. The V end lost 0 bases, the J end lost 5 bases, and 8 bases lay between the germline ends. The CDR3 runs 13 residues. CDR3 amino acids: CASSVVDAETQYF. The DNA for the CDR3 is TGTGCCAGCAGCGTAGTTGACGCGGAGACCCAGTACTTC.

Here the CDR3 reads CASSFFRLAGEGTTNEQFF. CDR3 DNA: TGCGCCAGCAGCTTTTTTAGACTAGCGGGAGAAGGAACAACAAATGAGCAGTTCTTC. J is TRBJ2-1 and V is TRBV5-1; TRBD2 aligns across 12 bases. The CDR3 has 19 residues. The J segment lost 7 bases and the V segment lost 2 bases, leaving 16 bases of the junction unmatched. Germline CDR1 and CDR2: SGHRS and YFSETQ.

The V gene is TRBV23-1, the J gene TRBJ2-7; 8 nucleotides match TRBD2. TRBV23-1 has ORF status, its function being uncertain. The CDR3 runs to 13 residues. Unmatched junction bases numbered 7, after V lost 6 bases and J lost 6 bases. The CDR3 nucleotides are TGCGCCAGCAGCGGACTCAGCGGGAGCGAGCAGTACTTC. Protein: CASSGLSGSEQYF.

The CDR3 reads CASSINSGGAYEQYF. The CDR3 region has the DNA TGTGCCAGCAGCATTAATAGCGGGGGAGCCTACGAGCAGTACTTC. The chain links TRBV7-2 to TRBJ2-7, with 9 nucleotides matching TRBD2. Per the germline V gene, CDR1 is SGHTA and CDR2 is FQGNSA. The CDR3 has 15 residues. V was pared by 5 bases and J by 2 bases, with 7 bases of the junction left unmatched.

The CDR3 nucleotides are TGTGCCAGCAGTGTTTTAGGAGATCAGCCCCAGCATTTT. Translating it yields CASSVLGDQPQHF. This chain uses TRBV2 with TRBJ1-5; D not certain. In germline, CDR1 is SNHLY, CDR2 FYNNEI. The CDR3 is made up of 13 amino acids. The germline V and J ends were trimmed by 4 bases and 5 bases, with 9 bases remaining between them.

The genes are TRBV5-8 and TRBJ2-7, with D perhaps TRBD2 (6 bases). The CDR3 totals 18 residues. From germline, CDR1 is SGHTS and CDR2 YDEGEE. V was cut by 1 base and J by 2 bases, with 22 bases left in between. The CDR3: CASSLRPTRAGPPYEQYF. CDR3 nucleotides: TGTGCCAGCAGCTTGCGACCAACCCGTGCGGGGCCACCCTACGAGCAGTACTTC.

In this sample, this clone turned up once. The genes are TRBV7-9 and TRBJ2-1; the D is unclear. The germline V gene has CDR1 SEHNR and CDR2 FQNEAQ (reference sequence). V shed 3 bases and J shed 5 bases, with 11 bases lying between them. The CDR3 totals 14 residues. Written as DNA, the CDR3 is TGTGCCAGCAGCTTTGGTGGTAGTCACAATGAGCAGTTCTTC. It codes for CASSFGGSHNEQFF.

V gene TRBV11-2 combines with J gene TRBJ2-7; 7 bases align to TRBD2. The CDR3 has 15 amino acids. Trimming removed 1 base from V and 2 bases from J; junction bases left unmatched: 5. Germline V gene data show CDR1 as SGHAT and CDR2 as FQNNGV. The CDR3 spells CASSLGAGVPYEQYF. CDR3 DNA: TGTGCCAGCAGCTTAGGTGCGGGAGTTCCCTACGAGCAGTACTTC.

The chain couples TRBV9 to TRBJ1-1; 7 bases align to TRBD1. Trimming took 3 bases from V and 0 from J; bases not matched to a gene: 5. The CDR3 extends over 15 amino acids. Germline V lookup: CDR1 SGDLS, CDR2 YYNGEE. The DNA for the CDR3 is TGTGCCAGCAGCGGGGGGGACAGCATGAACACTGAAGCTTTCTTT. Protein: CASSGGDSMNTEAFF.

J is TRBJ2-2 and V is TRBV7-9; 9 bases agree with TRBD2. Germline V gives CDR1 SEHNR, CDR2 FQNEAQ (reference sequence). V was pared by 4 bases and J by 7 bases, with 10 bases of the junction left unmatched. This CDR3 has 16 amino acids. This chain's CDR3 is CASSYVAGGPHGELFF. CDR3 nucleotides: TGTGCCAGCAGCTATGTCGCGGGAGGGCCGCACGGGGAGCTGTTTTTT. Based on the CDR3 plus reference TRBV7-9 and TRBJ2-2, the full variable domain is DTGVSQNPRHKITKRGQNVTFRCDPISEHNRLYWYRQTLGQGPEFLTYFQNEAQLEKSRLLSDRFSAERPKGSFSTLEIQRTEQGDSAMYLCASSYVAGGPHGELFFGEGSRLTVL.

The chain joins TRBV6-1 to TRBJ2-7, with a weak D call TRBD1 (5 bases). The CDR3 contains 14 residues. V lost 3 bases and J 3 bases, leaving 12 bases between the germline ends. In germline, CDR1 is MNHNS, CDR2 SASEGT. This CDR3 reads CASSEGLTHYEQYF. In DNA, the CDR3 is TGTGCCAGCAGTGAGGGGCTAACCCACTACGAGCAGTACTTC.

This chain uses TRBV10-3 with TRBJ2-7, with 7 bases identical to TRBD1. The CDR3 sequence is 12 residues long. V was pared by 7 bases and J by 5 bases, with 5 bases of the junction left unmatched. The germline CDR1 and CDR2 sequences are ENHRY and SYGVKD. CDR3 region: CAITDRVDEQYF. The DNA of the CDR3 is TGTGCCATCACCGACAGGGTAGACGAGCAGTACTTC.

This clone was seen only once. The chain is built from TRBV19 and TRBJ2-7; weak D call: TRBD1 (6 bases). Between the trimmed V and J ends, which lost 6 bases and 3 bases, there was a span of 15 bases. CDR3 size: 14 residues. Germline lookup yields CDR1 LNHDA and CDR2 SQIVND (reference sequence). As DNA, the CDR3 is TGTGCCAGTAGCACAGGGCTGGCTTACTACGAGCAGTACTTC. Translation gives CASSTGLAYYEQYF.

V is TRBV13 and J is TRBJ2-7; D is perhaps TRBD2 (7 bases). Looked up from germline, CDR1 is PRHDT and CDR2 is FYEKMQ (reference sequence). The V gene lost 2 bases and the J gene lost 4 bases, with 12 bases spanning the gap. The CDR3 runs to 14 residues. The chain's CDR3 is CASSLRGGGYEQYF. Here the CDR3 DNA reads TGTGCCAGCAGCTTACGCGGGGGCGGTTACGAGCAGTACTTC.

The chain employs TRBV6-5 and TRBJ1-1; 9 nucleotides match TRBD1. The CDR3 loop spans 14 amino acids. Germline assignment: CDR1 MNHEY and CDR2 SVGAGI. Trimming cost V 0 bases and J 6 bases; bases outside gene matches: 2. The CDR3 loop reads CASSYSGQGAEAFF. In nucleotides, the CDR3 is TGTGCCAGCAGTTACTCGGGACAGGGCGCTGAAGCTTTCTTT.

V is TRBV4-1 and J is TRBJ1-4; no clear D gene. V lost 0 bases and J lost 7, with 12 bases in between. The CDR3 covers 15 residues. Germline assignment: CDR1 MGHRA and CDR2 YSYEKL. The CDR3 sequence is CASSQDVGYREKLFF. The CDR3 DNA reads as TGCGCCAGCAGCCAAGATGTCGGGTACCGTGAAAAACTGTTTTTT.

The CDR3 protein is CASSLYRVGETQYF. For the CDR3, the DNA is TGTGCCAGCAGCTTATACCGGGTAGGAGAGACCCAGTACTTC. V and J are TRBV7-8 and TRBJ2-5, with D hard to call. Trimming took off 2 bases at V and 4 bases at J, with 11 bases between the two ends. CDR1 SGHVS and CDR2 FQNEAQ come from the germline V gene. There are 14 residues in the CDR3.

The chain employs TRBV7-9 and TRBJ1-6; 7 nucleotides agree with TRBD1. V lost 4 bases and J lost 13; bases outside the gene matches: 16. The CDR3 is made up of 16 amino acids. CDR1 and CDR2 from the germline V gene are SEHNR and FQNEAQ (reference sequence). CDR3 residues: CASSSPTGTADYPLHF. Here the CDR3 DNA reads TGTGCCAGCAGCTCGCCGACCGGGACAGCAGACTACCCCCTCCACTTT.